The source of this TCR beta chain is a study of T cells in Graves' hyperthyroidism and ophthalmopathy. J gave up 3 bases and V 3 bases, and 6 bases lay outside the gene matches. The CDR3 runs 16 residues. The germline V gene has CDR1 DFQATT and CDR2 SNEGSKA (reference sequence). This clonotype appeared many times. What was amplified from RNA transcripts were TCR beta CDR3 regions. TCR CDR3 underwent first-round RT-PCR with the HTBI primer set. One entry per CDR3 protein results from TCRdb running MiXCR on the multiplex PCR reads. The repertoire holds hundreds of thousands of distinct CDR3 sequences, with about 16% as singletons. Diagnosis relied on clinical symptoms, serum thyroxine and TRAb, thyroid ultrasound and orbital computed tomography.

This chain uses TRBV20-1 with TRBJ2-1, with 12 bases aligning to TRBD2. Sequences were obtained from blood. The clonotype was recovered from a woman aged 40 to 55 with Graves' ophthalmopathy. The CDR3 coding sequence is TGCAGTGCTAGGGACCGACTAGCGGGAGTCTACAATGAGCAGTTCTTC. It translates to CSARDRLAGVYNEQFF.